Within the sample, the clone carrying this TCR beta chain is medium-sized. Its antigen remains unidentified. V lost 0 bases to trimming and J lost 6 bases, with 16 bases between them. The CDR3 runs 15 residues. The V gene's germline CDR1 is SGHDT and CDR2 YYEEEE. Findings and limits, study-wide: Whole repertoires were not studied in the larger cohort, only one V-J beta rearrangement. The TCR gene usage of tumor memory CD4+ T cells clustered together with blood and lymph node memory CD4+ cells and with lymph node naive CD4+ cells.

Memory CD4+ cells were defined as CD4+CD45RO+CD25-. Constant-region reverse primers amplified full-length variable regions, followed by semi-nested Nested Universal Primer A PCR. TCRdb reprocessed the 5' RACE reads with MiXCR, giving one entry per CDR3 protein. The top ten hold about 3% of the sample, which has 55,000 to 70,000 distinct CDR3 sequences, 25% to 30% seen once. The clonotype comes from a female donor with breast cancer. Sequencing was done on a sample of tumor-infiltrating memory CD4+ T cells sorted from the breast tumor. Subset here: memory CD4+ T cells, CD4+CD45RO+CD25-. The chain joins TRBV5-6 to TRBJ2-7, with D unresolved. The CDR3: CASSLVDRPPLEQYF. The CDR3 DNA is TGTGCCAGCAGCTTGGTCGATCGGCCCCCACTCGAGCAGTACTTC.